The present entry profiles one TCR beta chain with its context. Antigen: not known. CDR1 is SGHKS and CDR2 is YYEKEE in the germline V gene (reference sequence). V was clipped by 0 bases and J by 3 bases, with 10 bases between them. The CDR3 sequence is 14 residues long. The PCR employed 60 Vbeta primers together with 13 Jbeta primers. The method was immunoSEQ multiplex PCR; TCRdb's version includes in-frame clones alone and lacks a portion of them. Here the sample spans about 130,000 clones, roughly 80% being singletons. This specimen comes from a study of cytomegalovirus exposure and HLA in healthy donors. Findings and limits, study-wide: For most TCR beta V segments, an earlier analysis put the productive rate at about 87% or about 30% of the time.

This TCR was recovered from a boy aged 5 to 17 in good health and CMV-seronegative. The chain combines TRBV5-5 with TRBJ2-7; weak D call: TRBD1 (6 bases). Sample: PBMCs. The CDR3 bases are TGTGCCAGCAGCTTGGTATCGGACAGCTACGAGCAGTACTTC. Protein: CASSLVSDSYEQYF.